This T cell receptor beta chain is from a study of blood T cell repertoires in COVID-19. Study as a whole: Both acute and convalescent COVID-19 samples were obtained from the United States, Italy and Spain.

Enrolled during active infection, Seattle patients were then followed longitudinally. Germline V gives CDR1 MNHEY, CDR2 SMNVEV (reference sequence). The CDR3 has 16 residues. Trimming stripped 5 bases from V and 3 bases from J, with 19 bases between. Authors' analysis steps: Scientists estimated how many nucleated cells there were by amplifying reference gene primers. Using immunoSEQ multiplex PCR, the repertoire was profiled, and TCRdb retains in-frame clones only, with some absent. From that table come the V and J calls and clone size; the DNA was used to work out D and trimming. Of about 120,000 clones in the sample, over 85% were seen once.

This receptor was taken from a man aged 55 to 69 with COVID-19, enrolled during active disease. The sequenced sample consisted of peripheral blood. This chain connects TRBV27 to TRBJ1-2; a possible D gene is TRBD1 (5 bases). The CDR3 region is CASSRNGPSGDYGYTF. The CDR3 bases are TGTGCCAGCAGTAGAAACGGACCCTCGGGGGACTATGGCTACACCTTC.